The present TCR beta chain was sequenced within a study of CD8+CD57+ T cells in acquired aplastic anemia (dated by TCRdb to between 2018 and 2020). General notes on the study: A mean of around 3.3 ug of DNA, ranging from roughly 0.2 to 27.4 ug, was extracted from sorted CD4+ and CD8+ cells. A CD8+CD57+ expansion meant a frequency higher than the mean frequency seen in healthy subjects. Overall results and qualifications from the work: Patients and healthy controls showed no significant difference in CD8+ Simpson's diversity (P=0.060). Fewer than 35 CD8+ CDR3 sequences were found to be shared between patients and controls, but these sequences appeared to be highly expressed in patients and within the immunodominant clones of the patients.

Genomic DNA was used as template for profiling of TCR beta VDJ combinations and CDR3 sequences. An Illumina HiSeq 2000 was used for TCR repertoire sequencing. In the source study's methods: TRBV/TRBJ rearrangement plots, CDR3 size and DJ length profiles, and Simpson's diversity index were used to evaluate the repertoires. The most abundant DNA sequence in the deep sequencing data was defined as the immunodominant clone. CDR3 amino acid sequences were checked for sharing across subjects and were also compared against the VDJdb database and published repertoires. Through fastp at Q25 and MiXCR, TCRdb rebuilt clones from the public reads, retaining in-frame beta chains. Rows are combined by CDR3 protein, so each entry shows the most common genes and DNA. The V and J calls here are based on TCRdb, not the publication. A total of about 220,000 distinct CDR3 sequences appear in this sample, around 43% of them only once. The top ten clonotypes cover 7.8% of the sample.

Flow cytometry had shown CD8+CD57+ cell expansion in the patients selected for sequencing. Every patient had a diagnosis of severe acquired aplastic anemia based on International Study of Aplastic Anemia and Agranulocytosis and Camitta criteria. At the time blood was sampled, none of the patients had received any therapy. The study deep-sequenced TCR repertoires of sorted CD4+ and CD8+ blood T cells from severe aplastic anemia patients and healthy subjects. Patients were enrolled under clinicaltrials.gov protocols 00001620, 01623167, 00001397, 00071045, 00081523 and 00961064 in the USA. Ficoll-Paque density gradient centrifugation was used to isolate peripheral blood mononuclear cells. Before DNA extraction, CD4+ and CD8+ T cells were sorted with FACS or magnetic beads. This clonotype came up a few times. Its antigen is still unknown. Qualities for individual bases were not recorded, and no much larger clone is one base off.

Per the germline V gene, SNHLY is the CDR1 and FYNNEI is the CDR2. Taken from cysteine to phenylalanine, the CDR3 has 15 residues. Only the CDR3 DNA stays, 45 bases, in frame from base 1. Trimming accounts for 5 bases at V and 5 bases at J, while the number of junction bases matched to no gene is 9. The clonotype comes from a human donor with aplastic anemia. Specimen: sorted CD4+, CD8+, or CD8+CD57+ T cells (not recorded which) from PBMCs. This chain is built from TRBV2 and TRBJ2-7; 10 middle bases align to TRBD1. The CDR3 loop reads CASSSPGQGVDEQYF. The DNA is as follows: TGTGCCAGCAGTTCCCCAGGACAGGGGGTCGACGAGCAGTACTTC. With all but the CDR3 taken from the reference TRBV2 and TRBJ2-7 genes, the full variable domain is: EPEVTQTPSHQVTQMGQEVILRCVPISNHLYFYWYRQILGQKVEFLVSFYNNEISEKSEIFDDQFSVERPDGSNFTLKIRSTKLEDSAMYFCASSSPGQGVDEQYFGPGTRLTVT.